This TCR beta chain comes out of a study of identical twins. Broader study findings: Insertions were fewer in abundant cord blood beta clonotypes, whereas memory repertoires showed none of this pattern. Out-of-frame alpha sequences shared by twins were enriched for low generation probability. The study found that models underestimated out-of-frame TCR alpha sharing in monozygotic twins.

Germline loops: CDR1 SGHVS, CDR2 FQNEAQ. This CDR3 comprises 13 residues. The J segment lost 4 bases and the V segment lost 3 bases, leaving 1 base of the junction unmatched. Each CDR3 protein is one row after TCRdb ran MiXCR on the 5' RACE reads. The sample includes roughly 540,000 distinct CDR3 sequences, around 20% of them seen just once. Note on this clonotype: Its antigen remains unidentified.

These data were also filed under a second study, of T cells expressing NK-cell markers. Per that paper: Several experiments added an anti-gamma-delta TCR antibody to sort only alpha-beta TCR T cells.

The clonotype comes from a woman between 18 and 29 years old in good health. Sequencing was done on a sample of CD4+ T cells sorted from blood. V usage is TRBV7-8 and J usage is TRBJ2-3; 7 nucleotides align to TRBD1. The CDR3 DNA reads TGTGCCAGCAGCTTCACAGGGGCAGATACGCAGTATTTT. Translating gives CASSFTGADTQYF.